This T cell receptor beta chain was retrieved from a study of T cell responses to AZD1222 COVID-19 vaccine. This clone was observed a single time. Its specificity is not known. Germline CDR1 and CDR2: SGHVS and FQNEAQ. The V and J ends lost 5 bases and 7 bases respectively, with 9 bases between them. The CDR3 runs to 11 residues. This table comes from immunoSEQ multiplex PCR, and its TCRdb copy is limited to in-frame clones, with some not included. The sample has some 150,000 clones, about 85% seen once. Study findings and constraints: Females outnumbered males among donors, who were mostly white British; clonal diversity was possibly underestimated. Reportedly, nearly half the spike-specific TCRs target unmutated variant regions. Two doses of AZD1222 preceded a rise in Spike-specific TCR breadth and depth. At baseline, just a handful of AZD1222 recipients tested seropositive.

The chain couples TRBV7-8 to TRBJ2-7; D gene ambiguous. The source was peripheral blood, collected on day 0 of AZD1222 vaccination. This TCR came from an adult in good health. This CDR3 is CASSPALEQYF. The CDR3 bases are TGTGCCAGCAGCCCAGCCTTGGAGCAGTACTTC.